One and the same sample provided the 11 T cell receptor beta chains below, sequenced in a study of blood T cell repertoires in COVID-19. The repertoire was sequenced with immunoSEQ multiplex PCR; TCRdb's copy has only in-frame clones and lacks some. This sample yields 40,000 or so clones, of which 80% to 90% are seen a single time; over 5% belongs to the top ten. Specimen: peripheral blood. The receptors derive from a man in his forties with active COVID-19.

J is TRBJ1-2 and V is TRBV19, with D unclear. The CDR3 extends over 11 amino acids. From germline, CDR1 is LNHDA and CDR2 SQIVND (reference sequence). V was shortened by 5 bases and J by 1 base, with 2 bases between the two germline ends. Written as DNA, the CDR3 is TGTGCCAGTAGTCGTAACTATGGCTACACCTTC. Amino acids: CASSRNYGYTF.

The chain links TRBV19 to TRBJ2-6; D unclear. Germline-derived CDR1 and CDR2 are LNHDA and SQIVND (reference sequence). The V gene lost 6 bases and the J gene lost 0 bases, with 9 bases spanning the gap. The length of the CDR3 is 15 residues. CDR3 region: CASRADPSGANVLTF. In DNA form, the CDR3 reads TGTGCCAGTAGGGCGGATCCCTCTGGGGCCAACGTCCTGACTTTC.

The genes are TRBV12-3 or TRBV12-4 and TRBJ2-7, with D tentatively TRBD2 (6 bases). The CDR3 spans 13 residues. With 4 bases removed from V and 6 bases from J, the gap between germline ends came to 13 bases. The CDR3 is CASSWTISGEQYF. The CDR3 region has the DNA TGTGCCAGCAGTTGGACTATTAGTGGCGAGCAGTACTTC.

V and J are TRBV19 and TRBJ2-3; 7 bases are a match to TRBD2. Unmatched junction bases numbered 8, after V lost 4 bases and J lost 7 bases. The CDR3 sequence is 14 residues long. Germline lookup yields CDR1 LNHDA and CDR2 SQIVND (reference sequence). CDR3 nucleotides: TGTGCCAGTAGTAATGGCGGGAGTCAAAATACGCAGTATTTT. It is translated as CASSNGGSQNTQYF.

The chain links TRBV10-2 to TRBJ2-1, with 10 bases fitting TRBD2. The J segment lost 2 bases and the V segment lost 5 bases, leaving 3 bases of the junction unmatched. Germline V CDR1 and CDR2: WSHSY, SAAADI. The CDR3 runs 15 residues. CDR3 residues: CASSTLAGAYNEQFF. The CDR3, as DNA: TGCGCCAGCAGTACCCTAGCGGGGGCCTACAATGAGCAGTTCTTC.

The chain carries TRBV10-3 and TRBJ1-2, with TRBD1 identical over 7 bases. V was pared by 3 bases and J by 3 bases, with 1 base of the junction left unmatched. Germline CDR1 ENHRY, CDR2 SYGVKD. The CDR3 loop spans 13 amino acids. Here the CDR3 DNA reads TGTGCCATCAGTGAAACAGGGGACTATGGCTACACCTTC. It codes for CAISETGDYGYTF.

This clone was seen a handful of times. The CDR3 DNA is TGCGCCAGCAGCGTCCGGGACACGGATTCACCCCTCCACTTT. It specifies CASSVRDTDSPLHF. This chain joins TRBV5-1 and TRBJ1-6, with D possibly being TRBD1 (6 bases). The CDR3 is 14 amino acids. Trimming took off 4 bases at V and 8 bases at J, with 13 bases between the two ends. Germline CDR1 reads SGHRS; CDR2 reads YFSETQ.

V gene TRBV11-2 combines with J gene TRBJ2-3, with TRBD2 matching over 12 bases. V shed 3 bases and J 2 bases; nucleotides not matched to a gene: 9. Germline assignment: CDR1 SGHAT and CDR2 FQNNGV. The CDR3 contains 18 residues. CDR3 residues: CASSFIRTSGAYTDTQYF. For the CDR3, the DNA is TGTGCCAGCAGCTTCATTAGGACTAGCGGGGCATACACAGATACGCAGTATTTT.

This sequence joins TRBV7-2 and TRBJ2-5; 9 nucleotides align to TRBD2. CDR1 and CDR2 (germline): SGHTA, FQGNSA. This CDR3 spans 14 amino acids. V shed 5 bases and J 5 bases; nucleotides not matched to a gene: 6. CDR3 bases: TGTGCCAGCAGCCTTGGCGGGAGGGCCGAGACCCAGTACTTC. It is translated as CASSLGGRAETQYF.

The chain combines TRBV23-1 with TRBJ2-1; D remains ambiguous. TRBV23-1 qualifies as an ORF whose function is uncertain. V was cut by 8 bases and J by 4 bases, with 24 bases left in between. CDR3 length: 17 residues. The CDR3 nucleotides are TGCGCCAGCGGCTCAATAGAGGTTGGCGCTCTTTACAATGAGCAGTTCTTC. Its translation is CASGSIEVGALYNEQFF.

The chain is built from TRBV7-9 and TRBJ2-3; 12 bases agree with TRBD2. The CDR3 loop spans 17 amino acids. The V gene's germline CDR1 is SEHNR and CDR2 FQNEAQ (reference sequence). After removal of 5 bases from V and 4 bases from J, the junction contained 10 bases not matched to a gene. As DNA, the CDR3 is TGTGCCAGCAGCCATTTGACTAGCGGGGGAGGAGCAGATACGCAGTATTTT. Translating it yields CASSHLTSGGGADTQYF.